This T cell receptor beta chain was sequenced for a study of blood T cell repertoires in COVID-19. Study in general: PBMCs, B-cell-depleted T cells, or T cells provided the cDNA or gDNA that made up the material.

Here immunoSEQ multiplex PCR was the method, and the copy in TCRdb shows in-frame clones only, minus some. This table has 150,000 to 200,000 clones, about nine tenths appearing once. This clonotype originated in a man younger than 30 with acute or convalescent COVID-19. The sample was peripheral blood.

CDR3 DNA: TGTGCCACCAGTGAAAGGGGACAGCCAATGAGCTCCTACAATGAGCAGTTCTTC. Translated, it gives CATSERGQPMSSYNEQFF. The chain combines TRBV24-1 with TRBJ2-1; 7 nucleotides match TRBD1. The V and J ends lost 4 bases and 0 bases, in that order; junction bases with no gene match: 11. This CDR3 has 18 residues. Germline V gene lookup returns CDR1 KGHDR and CDR2 SFDVKD.